Listed here are 21 T cell receptor beta chains from one sample, sequenced in a study of T cells in Graves' hyperthyroidism and ophthalmopathy (dated by TCRdb to about 2019). The library came from multiplex PCR. Instrument used: Illumina HiSeq 2000. Amplification of TCR beta CDR3 regions was carried out from RNA transcripts. A first-round RT-PCR of the TCR CDR3 used the HTBI primer set with the Qiagen OneStep RT-PCR kit. TCRdb cleaned the public reads at Q25 with fastp, built clones with MiXCR and kept in-frame beta chains. Rows with a matching CDR3 protein are joined into one entry that keeps the most common DNA and genes. Present in this sample are 600,000 or so distinct CDR3 sequences, around 15% of which were seen just once. The ten largest clones capture under 15% of the sample. Sequencing was performed on blood. The receptors shown here come from a woman between 50 and 59 years old with Graves' ophthalmopathy.

About this clonotype itself: A junction end diverges from the germline sequence, so it may reflect a read error. The gene calls are TRBV14 and TRBJ2-1, with D possibly being TRBD1 (5 bases). Germline-derived CDR1 and CDR2 are SGHDN and FVKESK. The CDR3 spans 15 residues. The CDR3 reads CTSSQDMAGLDEQFF. As DNA, the CDR3 is TGTACCAGCAGCCAAGATATGGCAGGGCTGGATGAGCAGTTCTTC.

The chain combines TRBV9 with TRBJ2-1, with 14 bases aligning to TRBD2. Germline V CDR1 and CDR2: SGDLS, YYNGEE. The V and J ends lost 3 bases and 6 bases, in that order; junction bases with no gene match: 5. The CDR3 contains 16 residues. DNA of the CDR3: TGTGCCAGCAGCGCCAGTGGGACTAGCGGGAGCAATGAGCAGTTCTTC. It specifies CASSASGTSGSNEQFF.

This clonotype has ten or more counts. The genes are TRBV29-1 and TRBJ2-7, with a tentative D call TRBD1 (5 bases). Germline V gives CDR1 SQVTM, CDR2 ANQGSEA. The V end was cut by 1 base, the J end by 0 bases, with 10 bases between. This CDR3 has 14 amino acids. The CDR3 loop reads CSVEGWGSSYEQYF. CDR3 DNA: TGCAGCGTTGAAGGCTGGGGCAGCTCCTACGAGCAGTACTTC.

V is TRBV5-5 and J is TRBJ1-2; D gene unclear. The V gene lost 3 bases and the J gene lost 4 bases, with 13 bases spanning the gap. The CDR3 is 14 amino acids. Germline values: CDR1 SGHKS, CDR2 YYEKEE (reference sequence). The CDR3, as DNA: TGTGCCAGCAGCTCCCAAACACCACCCTATGGCTACACCTTC. Protein sequence: CASSSQTPPYGYTF.

The chain recombines TRBV19 with TRBJ1-2; 9 bases align to TRBD1. With V trimmed by 4 bases and J by 0 bases, 3 bases remained unmatched. Germline CDR1 is LNHDA and CDR2 is SQIVND (reference sequence). The CDR3 runs to 15 residues. Here the CDR3 DNA reads TGTGCCAGTAGTACCGGACAGGGGACTAACTATGGCTACACCTTC. Residues: CASSTGQGTNYGYTF.

This clonotype has at least ten counts. The V and J genes are TRBV7-2 and TRBJ2-7; no clear D gene. Germline loops: CDR1 SGHTA, CDR2 FQGNSA. The CDR3 totals 17 residues. Between the trimmed V and J ends, which lost 2 bases and 0 bases, there was a span of 17 bases. The CDR3 spells CASSLMAPTASSYEQYF. Here the CDR3 DNA reads TGTGCCAGCAGCTTAATGGCTCCCACAGCAAGCTCCTACGAGCAGTACTTC.

This clonotype occurred a few times. V and J are TRBV2 and TRBJ2-2; 8 bases fit TRBD2. With 8 bases clipped from V and 2 bases from J, the junction kept 1 base outside the gene matches. The CDR3 spans 13 residues. Germline CDR1 SNHLY, CDR2 FYNNEI. As DNA, the CDR3 is TGTGCCAGCGCGGGAGGTAACACCGGGGAGCTGTTTTTT. Its translation is CASAGGNTGELFF.

This clonotype was observed many times. The V call is TRBV28, the J call TRBJ2-5; 9 positions match TRBD2. V trimming: 5 bases; J trimming: 4 bases; junction bases outside the gene matches: 17. In germline, CDR1 is MDHEN, CDR2 SYDVKM. The CDR3 is made up of 18 amino acids. Written as DNA, the CDR3 is TGTGCCAGCAGTCACTTAGCGGGAGTAGAGGGTGAGGGAGAGACCCAGTACTTC. Amino acid sequence: CASSHLAGVEGEGETQYF.

This clonotype occurred once. Possible read error: a much larger clone is one base away. The rearrangement joins TRBV6-1 to TRBJ1-1; tentative D call: TRBD1 (6 bases). Between the trimmed V and J ends, which lost 1 base and 2 bases, there was a span of 11 bases. CDR1 and CDR2 (germline): MNHNS, SASEGT. This CDR3 comprises 15 residues. The CDR3 bases are TGTGCCAGCAGTGAAGAGGGGGGTCCCAACACTGAAGCTTTCTTT. Its translation: CASSEEGGPNTEAFF.

This clonotype was picked up a small number of times. This sequence joins TRBV19 and TRBJ1-1; no clear D gene. CDR3 length: 13 amino acids. Looked up from germline, CDR1 is LNHDA and CDR2 is SQIVND (reference sequence). V shed 3 bases and J shed 1 base, with 6 bases lying between them. The DNA for the CDR3 is TGTGCCAGTAGTATTTACCAGAACACTGAAGCTTTCTTT. Protein product: CASSIYQNTEAFF. Full variable domain (outside the CDR3, taken from reference TRBV19 and TRBJ1-1): DGGITQSPKYLFRKEGQNVTLSCEQNLNHDAMYWYRQDPGQGLRLIYYSQIVNDFQKGDIAEGYSVSREKKESFPLTVTSAQKNPTAFYLCASSIYQNTEAFFGQGTRLTVV.

The J gene is TRBJ2-3, the V gene TRBV9, with TRBD2 identical over 7 bases. Per the germline V gene, CDR1 is SGDLS and CDR2 is YYNGEE. The CDR3 sequence is 16 residues long. V lost 0 bases and J lost 2; bases outside the gene matches: 6. CDR3: CASSVVASGITDTQYF. The CDR3 DNA follows: TGTGCCAGCAGCGTAGTAGCGAGCGGGATCACAGATACGCAGTATTTT.

The table lists this clonotype with many counts. J is TRBJ1-4 and V is TRBV7-9; D perhaps matches TRBD1 (5 bases). This CDR3 is 15 amino acids long. The germline V gene has CDR1 SEHNR and CDR2 FQNEAQ (reference sequence). V lost 5 bases and J lost 7, with 17 bases in between. CDR3 amino acids: CASSRSTQGSEKLFF. CDR3 bases: TGTGCCAGCAGCCGATCGACCCAGGGTAGTGAAAAACTGTTTTTT.

This clonotype was recorded at least ten times. The CDR3 bases are TGCAGCGTTGAGTTCACTAGCGAATCGGGGTACGAGCAGTACTTC. Encoded protein: CSVEFTSESGYEQYF. The V call is TRBV29-1, the J call TRBJ2-7, with 7 bases identical to TRBD2. V shed 3 bases and J 4 bases; nucleotides not matched to a gene: 12. Germline CDR1 and CDR2: SQVTM and ANQGSEA. The CDR3 length is 15 residues.

This clonotype was counted ten times or more. The chain employs TRBV6-1 and TRBJ2-1; D is ambiguous. CDR1 MNHNS and CDR2 SASEGT come from the germline V gene. With 3 bases removed from V and 3 bases from J, the gap between germline ends came to 6 bases. There are 13 residues in the CDR3. This chain's CDR3 is CASSDGDYNEQFF. In nucleotides, the CDR3 is TGTGCCAGCAGTGATGGGGACTACAATGAGCAGTTCTTC.

Only a few counts were recorded for this clonotype. The CDR3 DNA reads as TGTGCCAGCAGCTACGGGGGAGGCTCCTACGAGCAGTACTTC. It yields the protein CASSYGGGSYEQYF. This rearrangement joins TRBV13 to TRBJ2-7; a weak D match, TRBD2 (6 bases). Trimming cost V 4 bases and J 0 bases, with 10 bases left between them. CDR3 length equals 14 residues. CDR1 and CDR2 (germline): PRHDT, FYEKMQ (reference sequence).

This clonotype was observed a handful of times. The V call is TRBV5-1, the J call TRBJ1-2, with 7 bases lining up with TRBD1. The CDR3 loop spans 14 amino acids. V was pared by 3 bases and J by 7 bases, with 9 bases of the junction left unmatched. The germline CDR1 and CDR2 sequences are SGHRS and YFSETQ. CDR3 DNA sequence: TGCGCCAGCAGCTGGAACACAGGGGATACTGGCTACACCTTC. Protein: CASSWNTGDTGYTF.

This clonotype was seen a few times. V and J are TRBV27 and TRBJ1-1; TRBD1 matches 10 bases. Germline loops: CDR1 MNHEY, CDR2 SMNVEV (reference sequence). The V segment lost 3 bases and the J segment 3 bases; nucleotides outside the gene matches: 4. The length of the CDR3 is 15 residues. As DNA, the CDR3 is TGTGCCAGCAGTTTGCAAGGGACAGGGGACACTGAAGCTTTCTTT. Its protein product is CASSLQGTGDTEAFF.

This clonotype was recorded many times. The genes are TRBV7-3 and TRBJ2-2, with D unclear. CDR1 is SGHTA and CDR2 is FQGTGA in the germline V gene. The V end was cut by 1 base, the J end by 6 bases, with 6 bases between. The CDR3 is made up of 13 amino acids. The CDR3 protein is CASSLNLAGELFF. CDR3 sequence (DNA): TGTGCCAGCAGCTTAAATCTAGCCGGGGAGCTGTTTTTT.

This clonotype was detected ten times or more. The CDR3 sequence: CASSPLKRGSGLAGTDTQYF. Here the CDR3 DNA reads TGTGCCAGCAGTCCGCTGAAGCGGGGCTCGGGACTAGCGGGAACAGATACGCAGTATTTT. The chain couples TRBV27 to TRBJ2-3, with TRBD2 matching over 13 bases. With V trimmed by 5 bases and J by 3 bases, 17 bases remained unmatched. The CDR3 has 20 amino acids. CDR1 and CDR2 from the germline V gene are MNHEY and SMNVEV (reference sequence).

J is TRBJ1-2 and V is TRBV7-2, with no clear D. Trimming took 3 bases from V and 8 from J, leaving 10 bases between them. This CDR3 contains 12 residues. The V gene's germline CDR1 is SGHTA and CDR2 FQGNSA. In nucleotides, the CDR3 is TGTGCCAGCAGCTTTGAAGCGGGAGGCTACACCTTC. Its translation is CASSFEAGGYTF.

This clonotype was seen at least ten times. This chain joins TRBV2 and TRBJ2-2, with D perhaps matching TRBD1 (6 bases). This CDR3 is built from 15 residues. V was shortened by 1 base and J by 5 bases, with 11 bases between the two germline ends. Germline CDR1 is SNHLY and CDR2 is FYNNEI. DNA of the CDR3: TGTGCCAGCAGTGAAGAACAGGGTAGGACCGGGGAGCTGTTTTTT. It yields the protein CASSEEQGRTGELFF.